This T cell receptor (beta chain) emerged from a study of T cell responses to AZD1222 COVID-19 vaccine. Germline CDR1 and CDR2: MDHEN and SYDVKM. The CDR3 is 16 amino acids. V dropped 2 bases and J dropped 0 bases, with 11 bases sitting between them. Study-level results: Only six individuals given AZD1222 were seropositive at baseline. Repertoires were obtained solely post-peak T cell response. Spike regions recognized by vaccine-associated CD4 TCRs spanned the protein, led by 160-218 and 743-854. Elevations in Spike-specific TCR breadth and depth followed administration of two AZD1222 doses.

TCRdb's copy holds only in-frame clones and misses some; the assay was immunoSEQ multiplex PCR. Among under 200,000 clones listed, about 90% were seen once. For this clone: Its antigen remains unidentified.

The material sequenced was peripheral blood, taken on day 0 of AZD1222 vaccination. The rearrangement links TRBV28 to TRBJ1-5, with no clear D. The TCR sequence derives from an adult in good health. The chain's CDR3 is CASSLLRGPSNQPQHF. CDR3 nucleotide sequence: TGTGCCAGCAGTTTACTTCGGGGTCCTAGCAATCAGCCCCAGCATTTT.